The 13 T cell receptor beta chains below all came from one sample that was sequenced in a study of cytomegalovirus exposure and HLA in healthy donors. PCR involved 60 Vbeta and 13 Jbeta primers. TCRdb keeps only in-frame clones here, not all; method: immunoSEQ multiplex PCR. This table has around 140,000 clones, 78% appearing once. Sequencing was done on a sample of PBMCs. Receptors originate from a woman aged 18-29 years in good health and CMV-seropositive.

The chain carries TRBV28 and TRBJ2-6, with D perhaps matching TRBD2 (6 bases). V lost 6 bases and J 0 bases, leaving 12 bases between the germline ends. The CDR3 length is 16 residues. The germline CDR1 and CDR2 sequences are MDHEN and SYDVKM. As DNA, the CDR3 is TGTGCCAGCAGGGGTGGAGGGAGCTCTGGGGCCAACGTCCTGACTTTC. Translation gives CASRGGGSSGANVLTF. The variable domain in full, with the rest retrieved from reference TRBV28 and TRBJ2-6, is DVKVTQSSRYLVKRTGEKVFLECVQDMDHENMFWYRQDPGLGLRLIYFSYDVKMKEKGDIPEGYSVSREKKERFSLILESASTNQTSMYLCASRGGGSSGANVLTFGAGSRLTVL.

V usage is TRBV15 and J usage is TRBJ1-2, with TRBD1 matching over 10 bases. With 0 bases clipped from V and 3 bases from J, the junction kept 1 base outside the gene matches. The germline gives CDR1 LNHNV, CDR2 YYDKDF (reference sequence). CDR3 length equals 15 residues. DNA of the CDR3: TGTGCCACCAGCAGAGATGGACAGGGGGACTATGGCTACACCTTC. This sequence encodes CATSRDGQGDYGYTF.

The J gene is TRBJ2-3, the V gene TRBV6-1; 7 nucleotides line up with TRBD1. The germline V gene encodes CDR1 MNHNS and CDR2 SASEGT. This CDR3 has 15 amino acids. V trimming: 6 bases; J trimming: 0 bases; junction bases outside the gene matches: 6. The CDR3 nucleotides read TGTGCCAGCAGGACTGGACAGGTTAGCACAGATACGCAGTATTTT. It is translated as CASRTGQVSTDTQYF.

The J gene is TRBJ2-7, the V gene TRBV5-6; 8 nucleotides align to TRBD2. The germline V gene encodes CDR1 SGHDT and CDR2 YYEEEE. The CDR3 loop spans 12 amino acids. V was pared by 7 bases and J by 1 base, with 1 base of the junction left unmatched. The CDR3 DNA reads TGTGCCAGCGGGACTAGTTCCTACGAGCAGTACTTC. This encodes CASGTSSYEQYF. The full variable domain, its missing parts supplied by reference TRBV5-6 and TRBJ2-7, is DAGVTQSPTHLIKTRGQQVTLRCSPKSGHDTVSWYQQALGQGPQFIFQYYEEEERQRGNFPDRFSGHQFPNYSSELNVNALLLGDSALYLCASGTSSYEQYFGPGTRLTVT.

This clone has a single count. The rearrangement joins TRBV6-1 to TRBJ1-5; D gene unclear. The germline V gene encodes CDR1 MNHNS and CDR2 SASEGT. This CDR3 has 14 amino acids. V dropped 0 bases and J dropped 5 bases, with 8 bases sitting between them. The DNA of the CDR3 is TGTGCCAGCAGTGAAGCAGAACTACATCAGCCCCAGCATTTT. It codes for CASSEAELHQPQHF.

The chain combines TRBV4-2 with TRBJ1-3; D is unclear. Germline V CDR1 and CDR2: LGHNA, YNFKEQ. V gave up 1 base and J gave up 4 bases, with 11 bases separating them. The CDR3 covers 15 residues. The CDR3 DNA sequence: TGTGCCAGCAGCCAAGCTCCCCCGGGAGGAAACACCATATATTTT. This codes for CASSQAPPGGNTIYF.

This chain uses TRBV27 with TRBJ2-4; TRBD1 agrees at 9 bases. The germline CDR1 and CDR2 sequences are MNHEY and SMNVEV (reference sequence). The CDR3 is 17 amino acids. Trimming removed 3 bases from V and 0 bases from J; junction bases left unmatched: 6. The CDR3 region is CASSFLRDRVAKNIQYF. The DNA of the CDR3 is TGTGCCAGCAGTTTTCTGCGGGACAGGGTAGCCAAAAACATTCAGTACTTC.

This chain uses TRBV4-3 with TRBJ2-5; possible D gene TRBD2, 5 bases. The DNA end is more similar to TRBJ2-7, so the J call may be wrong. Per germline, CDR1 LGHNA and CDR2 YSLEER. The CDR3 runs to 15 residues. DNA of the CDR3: TGCGCCAGCAGCCAAGAAGAGGGTACCTCCTACGAGCAGTACTTC. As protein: CASSQEEGTSYEQYF.

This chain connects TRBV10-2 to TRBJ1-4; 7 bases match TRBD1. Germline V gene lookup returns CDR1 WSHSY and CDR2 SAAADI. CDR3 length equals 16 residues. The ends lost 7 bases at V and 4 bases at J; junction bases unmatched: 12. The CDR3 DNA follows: TGCGCCAGCACCTCTCGACAGGGATGGGATAATGAAAAACTGTTTTTT. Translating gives CASTSRQGWDNEKLFF.

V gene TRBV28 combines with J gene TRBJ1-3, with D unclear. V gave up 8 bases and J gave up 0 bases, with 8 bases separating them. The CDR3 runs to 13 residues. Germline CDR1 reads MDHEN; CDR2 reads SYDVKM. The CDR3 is CASRHNSGNTIYF. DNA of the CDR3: TGTGCCAGCCGACACAACTCTGGAAACACCATATATTTT.

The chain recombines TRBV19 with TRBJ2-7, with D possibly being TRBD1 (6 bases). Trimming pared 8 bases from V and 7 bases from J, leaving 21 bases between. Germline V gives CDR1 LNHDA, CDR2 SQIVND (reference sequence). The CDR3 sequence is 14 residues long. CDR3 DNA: TGTGCCAGTCGGGAAGGGGGTTCGCTTGGGGAGCAGTACTTC. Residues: CASREGGSLGEQYF.

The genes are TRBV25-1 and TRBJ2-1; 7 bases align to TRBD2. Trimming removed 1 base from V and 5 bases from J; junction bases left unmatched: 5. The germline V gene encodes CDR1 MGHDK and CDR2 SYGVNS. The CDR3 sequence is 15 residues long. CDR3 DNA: TGTGCCAGCAGTGAATCGCGCGGGGGACACAATGAGCAGTTCTTC. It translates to CASSESRGGHNEQFF.

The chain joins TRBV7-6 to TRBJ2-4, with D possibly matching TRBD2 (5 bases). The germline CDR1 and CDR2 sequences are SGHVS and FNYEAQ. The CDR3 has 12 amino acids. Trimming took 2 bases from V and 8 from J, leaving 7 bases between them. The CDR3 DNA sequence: TGTGCCAGCAGCTTAAAGGGAGACATTCAGTACTTC. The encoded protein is CASSLKGDIQYF.